The T cell receptor beta chain under discussion was sequenced for a study of early T cells in non-severe SARS-CoV-2 infection. TCRdb independently ran MiXCR on the 5' RACE reads; one entry per CDR3 protein. The data show over 45,000 distinct CDR3 sequences, with 5.5% to 6.5% seen just once and about 4.3% held by the top ten. This clonotype came up many times. CDR1 and CDR2 from the germline V gene are SGHTS and YDEGEE. The CDR3 contains 14 residues. The junction had 4 bases not matched to a gene; V was cut back by 7 bases and J by 1 base. The clonotype comes from an adult who was a healthcare worker with PCR-confirmed SARS-CoV-2 infection or an uninfected control (not recorded which). This chain uses TRBV5-8 with TRBJ2-2; 7 bases map to TRBD2. The source material was whole blood. This chain's CDR3 is CASLGLRNTGELFF. In nucleotides, the CDR3 is TGTGCCAGCCTGGGACTACGGAACACCGGGGAGCTGTTTTTT.